Following are 22 T cell receptor beta chains from one sample sequenced in a study of CD8 T cells in ankylosing spondylitis (dated by TCRdb to the late 2010s). Libraries were constructed by 5' RACE. Sequencer: Illumina HiSeq 2500. TCRdb handled the public reads itself, with Q25 trimming in fastp and clone calling in MiXCR, and kept productive beta chains. Here each entry gathers all rows of one CDR3 protein and keeps the most common genes and DNA. For this sample the table gives roughly 64,000 distinct CDR3 sequences, of which 6.2% were detected only once. The top ten constitute just under 5% of the sample. The sequencing sample was made of synovial fluid, either unsorted or a sorted T cell fraction (not recorded which). The origin of the receptors is a male donor with ankylosing spondylitis.

This clonotype is medium-sized (0.01 to 0.1%) in the sample. The chain is built from TRBV29-1 and TRBJ1-1; 9 nucleotides agree with TRBD1. J was trimmed by 4 bases and V by 4 bases; bases with no gene match: 4. Germline V gene lookup returns CDR1 SQVTM and CDR2 ANQGSEA. The CDR3 consists of 13 residues. The CDR3 spells CSVGSTGGTEAFF. The CDR3 nucleotides read TGCAGCGTTGGTTCGACAGGGGGCACTGAAGCTTTCTTT. The entire variable domain, with the rest obtained from reference TRBV29-1 and TRBJ1-1, is as follows: SAVISQKPSRDICQRGTSLTIQCQVDSQVTMMFWYRQQPGQSLTLIATANQGSEATYESGFVIDKFPISRPNLTFSTLTVSNMSPEDSSIYLCSVGSTGGTEAFFGQGTRLTVV.

This clonotype came up a few times. The chain recombines TRBV2 with TRBJ2-1; D is uncertain. The CDR3 sequence is 13 residues long. Germline CDR1 SNHLY, CDR2 FYNNEI. Trimming took 2 bases from V and 3 from J, leaving 5 bases between them. CDR3 sequence (DNA): TGTGCCAGCAGTGAAAGACTCTACAATGAGCAGTTCTTC. Its translation: CASSERLYNEQFF. Full variable domain (outside the CDR3, taken from reference TRBV2 and TRBJ2-1): EPEVTQTPSHQVTQMGQEVILRCVPISNHLYFYWYRQILGQKVEFLVSFYNNEISEKSEIFDDQFSVERPDGSNFTLKIRSTKLEDSAMYFCASSERLYNEQFFGPGTRLTVL.

This clonotype has at least ten counts. This chain links TRBV15 with TRBJ2-2; 13 bases are a match to TRBD2. With V trimmed by 5 bases and J by 6 bases, 6 bases remained unmatched. Germline V gene data show CDR1 as LNHNV and CDR2 as YYDKDF (reference sequence). This CDR3 is 16 amino acids long. The CDR3 protein is CATSPGLAGRAGELFF. As DNA, the CDR3 is TGTGCCACCAGCCCGGGACTAGCGGGGAGGGCCGGGGAGCTGTTTTTT.

This clonotype showed up many times. The chain is built from TRBV15 and TRBJ1-1, with TRBD1 as a possible D gene (6 bases). The V end was cut by 0 bases, the J end by 6 bases, with 17 bases between. This CDR3 is built from 16 residues. Germline assignment: CDR1 LNHNV and CDR2 YYDKDF (reference sequence). CDR3 DNA sequence: TGTGCCACCAGCAGAGATCAGGGGCAGGACTTCTCTGAAGCTTTCTTT. Encoded protein: CATSRDQGQDFSEAFF.

This clonotype was counted many times. This chain uses TRBV28 with TRBJ2-7; 9 nucleotides agree with TRBD2. The CDR3 totals 14 residues. Losses at the gene ends were 7 bases for V and 3 bases for J; bases not matched to a gene: 7. Germline CDR1 MDHEN, CDR2 SYDVKM. CDR3 protein: CASKGGRGFYEQYF. The CDR3 nucleotides read TGTGCCAGCAAGGGCGGGAGGGGTTTCTACGAGCAGTACTTC.

The chain uses TRBV21-1 and TRBJ1-1. TRBV21-1 counts as a pseudogene. The CDR3 runs to 11 residues. DNA of the CDR3: TGTGCCTGCGGTAGGAACACTGAAGCTTTCTTT. This codes for CACGRNTEAFF.

The sample holds many counts of this clonotype. The chain combines TRBV4-2 with TRBJ2-2; D uncertain. Germline CDR1 is LGHNA and CDR2 is YNFKEQ. CDR3 length equals 15 residues. V was trimmed by 1 base and J by 0 bases, leaving 6 bases between them. This CDR3 reads CASSQAASNTGELFF. The CDR3 DNA reads as TGTGCCAGCAGCCAAGCAGCATCGAACACCGGGGAGCTGTTTTTT.

The chain is built from TRBV3-1 and TRBJ1-1; possibly TRBD1 for D (6 bases). Trimming cost V 0 bases and J 12 bases, with 17 bases left between them. This CDR3 is 14 amino acids long. CDR1 and CDR2 from the germline V gene are LGHDT and YNNKEL (reference sequence). This CDR3 reads CASSQDSGGRMTFF. DNA of the CDR3: TGTGCCAGCAGCCAAGATAGCGGGGGCAGGATGACTTTCTTT.

This clonotype showed up many times. The chain couples TRBV20-1 to TRBJ1-2; 8 bases line up with TRBD1. The CDR3 totals 12 residues. CDR1 and CDR2 (germline): DFQATT, SNEGSKA (reference sequence). The CDR3 sequence is CSTRQGFGGYTF. The CDR3, as DNA: TGCAGCACCCGACAGGGGTTTGGTGGCTACACCTTC.

This clonotype was detected ten times or more. V usage is TRBV28 and J usage is TRBJ1-5, with 7 bases aligning to TRBD1. V dropped 6 bases and J dropped 4; count of bases not matched to a gene: 9. The germline V gene has CDR1 MDHEN and CDR2 SYDVKM. The length of the CDR3 is 15 residues. Here the CDR3 reads CASSDREQGNQPQHF. The CDR3 nucleotides read TGTGCCAGCAGCGACAGGGAACAAGGGAATCAGCCCCAGCATTTT. The full variable domain, in which reference TRBV28 and TRBJ1-5 provide the parts outside the CDR3, is DVKVTQSSRYLVKRTGEKVFLECVQDMDHENMFWYRQDPGLGLRLIYFSYDVKMKEKGDIPEGYSVSREKKERFSLILESASTNQTSMYLCASSDREQGNQPQHFGDGTRLSIL.

This clonotype has a count of ten or more. The V and J genes are TRBV12-3 or TRBV12-4 and TRBJ2-2, with 7 bases matching TRBD1. The V and J ends lost 2 bases and 4 bases, in that order; junction bases with no gene match: 16. This CDR3 has 19 amino acids. The CDR3: CASSLSTPGQDAFTGELFF. CDR3 DNA: TGTGCCAGCAGTTTATCGACACCAGGACAGGACGCTTTCACCGGGGAGCTGTTTTTT.

CDR3 nucleotides: TGTGCCACGGGACTAGCGGGAGGTACGCAGTATTTT. This codes for CATGLAGGTQYF. The chain has TRBV24-1 and TRBJ2-3, with TRBD2 matching 15 bases. The CDR3 extends over 12 amino acids. V dropped 10 bases and J dropped 8; count of bases not matched to a gene: 0. The germline gives CDR1 KGHDR, CDR2 SFDVKD.

This clonotype was seen ten or more times. The chain carries TRBV11-2 and TRBJ1-3, with D perhaps matching TRBD1 (5 bases). The CDR3 has 15 amino acids. Germline V gene sequence: CDR1 SGHAT, CDR2 FQNNGV. Trimming pared 5 bases from V and 2 bases from J, leaving 13 bases between. CDR3 sequence reads: CASSPVGGTGNTIYF. CDR3 nucleotides: TGTGCCAGCAGCCCGGTGGGGGGAACTGGAAACACCATATATTTT.

This clonotype was detected ten times or more. CDR3 nucleotide sequence: TGTGCCAGCAGCTTGGGGCTGCGTACGGATACGCAGTATTTT. This sequence encodes CASSLGLRTDTQYF. The rearrangement joins TRBV7-3 to TRBJ2-3, with D possibly TRBD1 on 5 matching bases. V gave up 3 bases and J gave up 6 bases, with 13 bases separating them. The CDR3 spans 14 residues. CDR1 and CDR2 from the germline V gene are SGHTA and FQGTGA. Full variable domain (remainder filled in from reference TRBV7-3 and TRBJ2-3): GAGVSQTPSNKVTEKGKYVELRCDPISGHTALYWYRQSLGQGPEFLIYFQGTGAADDSGLPNDRFFAVRPEGSVSTLKIQRTERGDSAVYLCASSLGLRTDTQYFGPGTRLTVL.

This clonotype came up a few times. V and J are TRBV2 and TRBJ2-7; D is unresolved. The V gene's germline CDR1 is SNHLY and CDR2 FYNNEI. Deletions cut 6 bases from V and 3 bases from J, with 9 bases between. The CDR3 has 12 amino acids. CDR3 sequence: CASRRGGYEQYF. The CDR3 DNA reads as TGTGCCAGCAGGCGAGGCGGCTACGAGCAGTACTTC.

In its sample, this clonotype was seen a few times. The J gene is TRBJ2-7, the V gene TRBV7-2; 8 bases agree with TRBD1. This CDR3 comprises 12 residues. Germline-derived CDR1 and CDR2 are SGHTA and FQGNSA. Trimming cost V 3 bases and J 6 bases; bases outside gene matches: 1. CDR3 DNA sequence: TGTGCCAGCAGCTTGACAGGGGTCGAGCAGTACTTC. This encodes CASSLTGVEQYF.

This clonotype was counted many times. V and J are TRBV6-6 and TRBJ2-7; D is uncertain. The germline V gene encodes CDR1 MNHNY and CDR2 SVGAGI (reference sequence). Trimming took 4 bases from V and 1 from J, leaving 8 bases between them. CDR3 length: 13 residues. In DNA form, the CDR3 reads TGTGCCAGCAGTTCCCTTCGTTCCTACGAGCAGTACTTC. This translates into CASSSLRSYEQYF.

J is TRBJ2-4 and V is TRBV6-6; D ambiguous. CDR1 and CDR2 from the germline V gene are MNHNY and SVGAGI (reference sequence). The germline V and J ends were trimmed by 7 bases and 1 base, with 8 bases remaining between them. CDR3 length: 13 amino acids. DNA of the CDR3: TGTGCCAGCACCGGTGGGGCCAAAAACATTCAGTACTTC. Protein product: CASTGGAKNIQYF.

The table lists this clonotype with many counts. The chain is built from TRBV20-1 and TRBJ2-5; the D is unclear. Germline CDR1 and CDR2: DFQATT and SNEGSKA (reference sequence). The CDR3 is made up of 12 amino acids. Trimming removed 1 base at V and 7 bases at J, with 10 bases between. Here the CDR3 DNA reads TGCAGTGCTAGAGTCCCCCGAGGGACCCAGTACTTC. Translating it yields CSARVPRGTQYF.

This clonotype appeared a few times. The CDR3 DNA follows: TGTGCCAGCCACCCGTACCTCCTCGGACTAGCGGGAGGTGTCACAGATACGCAGTATTTT. It translates to CASHPYLLGLAGGVTDTQYF. This chain links TRBV5-6 with TRBJ2-3; the match to TRBD2 covers 14 bases. This CDR3 has 20 residues. V was clipped by 7 bases and J by 2 bases; unmatched bases: 18. CDR1 is SGHDT and CDR2 is YYEEEE in the germline V gene.

This clonotype was observed many times. The CDR3 sequence is CATSGTGNTGELFF. CDR3 bases: TGTGCCACCAGCGGGACGGGGAACACCGGGGAGCTGTTTTTT. V usage is TRBV24-1 and J usage is TRBJ2-2; D is perhaps TRBD1 or TRBD2 (5 bases each). CDR3 length equals 14 residues. The V end was cut by 7 bases, the J end by 1 base, with 9 bases between. Germline CDR1 KGHDR, CDR2 SFDVKD.

This clonotype was detected many times. This chain links TRBV7-9 with TRBJ1-4; the D gene is possibly TRBD1 (5 bases). CDR1 and CDR2 (germline): SEHNR, FQNEAQ (reference sequence). This CDR3 is 16 amino acids long. Trimming took 2 bases from V and 0 from J, leaving 10 bases between them. CDR3 region: CASSLRRDATNEKLFF. The CDR3 DNA sequence: TGTGCCAGCAGCTTAAGGCGGGACGCAACTAATGAAAAACTGTTTTTT.